The sequence of this TCR beta chain was determined in a study of OX40 agonist ivuxolimab in advanced cancers. To note about this clone: Antigen: not known.

Clones were sequenced by immunoSEQ multiplex PCR, and TCRdb holds only the in-frame ones, with some missing. Counted here are just under 80,000 clones, approximately 84% occurring once; the ten biggest clones make up 25%. General observations from the study: Relative to CD4+, CD8+ T cells held more expanded clones on average.

The CDR3 spans 14 residues. The germline V and J ends were trimmed by 2 bases and 4 bases, with 10 bases remaining between them. The germline V gene encodes CDR1 SGHRS and CDR2 YFSETQ. The V gene is TRBV5-1, the J gene TRBJ1-5; D is unresolved. This TCR was sampled from an adult with an advanced solid tumor such as melanoma, head and neck, liver or kidney cancer. Material: CD4+ or CD8+ T cells sorted from blood, obtained in a trial of the OX40 agonist ivuxolimab. The CDR3 here is CASSLDGPNQPQHF. Written as DNA, the CDR3 is TGCGCCAGCAGCTTAGATGGCCCTAATCAGCCCCAGCATTTT.